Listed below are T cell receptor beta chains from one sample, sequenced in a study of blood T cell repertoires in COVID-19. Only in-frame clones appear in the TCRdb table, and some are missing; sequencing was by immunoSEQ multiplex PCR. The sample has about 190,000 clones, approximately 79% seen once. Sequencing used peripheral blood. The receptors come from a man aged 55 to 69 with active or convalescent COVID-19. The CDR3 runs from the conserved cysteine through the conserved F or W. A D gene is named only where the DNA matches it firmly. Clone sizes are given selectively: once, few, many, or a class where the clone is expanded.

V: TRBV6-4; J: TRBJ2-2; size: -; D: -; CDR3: CAIRVWIPRATGELFF; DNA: TGTGCCATCCGGGTGTGGATCCCCCGAGCCACCGGGGAGCTGTTTTTT
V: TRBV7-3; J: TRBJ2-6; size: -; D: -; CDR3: CASSFGPLGSGANVLTF; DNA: TGTGCCAGCAGCTTTGGGCCACTGGGCTCTGGGGCCAACGTCCTGACTTTC
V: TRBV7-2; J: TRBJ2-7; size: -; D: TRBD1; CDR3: CASSFPGQGAYEQYF; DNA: TGTGCCAGCAGCTTTCCGGGACAGGGGGCCTACGAGCAGTACTTC
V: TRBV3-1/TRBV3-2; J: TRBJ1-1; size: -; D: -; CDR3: CASRQAPGTEAFF; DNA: TGTGCCAGCAGGCAGGCCCCGGGGACTGAAGCTTTCTTT
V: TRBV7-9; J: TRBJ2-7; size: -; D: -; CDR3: CASSSRAGYEQYF; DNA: TGTGCCAGCAGTTCCAGGGCAGGTTACGAGCAGTACTTC
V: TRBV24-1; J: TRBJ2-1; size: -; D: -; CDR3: CATSAQASSYNEQFF; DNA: TGTGCCACCAGTGCTCAAGCTAGCTCCTACAATGAGCAGTTCTTC
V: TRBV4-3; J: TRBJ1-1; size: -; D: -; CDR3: CASSQPGQNTEAFF; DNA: TGCGCCAGCAGCCAACCGGGACAGAACACTGAAGCTTTCTTT
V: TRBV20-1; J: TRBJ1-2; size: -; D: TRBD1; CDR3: CSVTGGYGYTF; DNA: TGCAGTGTAACAGGGGGATATGGCTACACCTTC
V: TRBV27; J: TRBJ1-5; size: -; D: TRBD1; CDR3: CASRKQGFQPQHF; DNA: TGTGCCAGCAGGAAACAGGGGTTTCAGCCCCAGCATTTT
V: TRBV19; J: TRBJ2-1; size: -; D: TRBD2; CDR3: CASSRTSGPQGNEQFF; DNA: TGTGCCAGTAGTCGGACTAGCGGTCCCCAGGGAAATGAGCAGTTCTTC
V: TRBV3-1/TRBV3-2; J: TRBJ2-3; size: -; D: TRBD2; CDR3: CASSQELAGTSTDTQYF; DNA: TGTGCCAGCAGCCAGGAGTTAGCGGGAACTAGCACAGATACGCAGTATTTT
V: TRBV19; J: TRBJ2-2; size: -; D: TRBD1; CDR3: CASSQDRGPGTGELFF; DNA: TGTGCCAGTAGTCAAGACAGGGGGCCTGGCACCGGGGAGCTGTTTTTT
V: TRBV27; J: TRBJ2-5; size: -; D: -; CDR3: CASTDAGAETQYF; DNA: TGTGCCAGCACCGACGCGGGGGCAGAGACCCAGTACTTC
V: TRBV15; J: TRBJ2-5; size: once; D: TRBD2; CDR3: CATSGGIRETQYF; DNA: TGTGCCACCTCGGGGGGAATTAGGGAGACCCAGTACTTC
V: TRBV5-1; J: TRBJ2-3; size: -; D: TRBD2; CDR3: CASSSGLVVGDTQYF; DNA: TGCGCCAGCAGCTCGGGACTAGTTGTTGGAGATACGCAGTATTTT
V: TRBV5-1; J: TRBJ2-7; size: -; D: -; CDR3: CASRSGRRYEQYF; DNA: TGCGCCAGCCGTTCGGGGAGGCGGTACGAGCAGTACTTC
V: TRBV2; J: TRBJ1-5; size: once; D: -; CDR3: CASREAGDGQPQHF; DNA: TGTGCCAGCAGGGAGGCGGGGGACGGGCAGCCCCAGCATTTT
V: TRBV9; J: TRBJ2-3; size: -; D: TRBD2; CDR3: CASSVELAGGGDTQYF; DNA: TGTGCCAGCAGCGTAGAGCTAGCGGGAGGAGGGGATACGCAGTATTTT
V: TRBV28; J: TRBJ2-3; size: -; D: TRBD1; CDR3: CASSRQGALTDTQYF; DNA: TGTGCCAGCAGTCGACAGGGGGCTCTTACAGATACGCAGTATTTT
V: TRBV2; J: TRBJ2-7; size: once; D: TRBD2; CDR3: CASSAFSGSHEQYF; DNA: TGTGCCAGCAGTGCATTTAGCGGGTCCCACGAGCAGTACTTC
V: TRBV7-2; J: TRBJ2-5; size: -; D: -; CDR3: CASSLASELETQYF; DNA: TGTGCCAGCAGCTTAGCATCCGAGCTAGAGACCCAGTACTTC
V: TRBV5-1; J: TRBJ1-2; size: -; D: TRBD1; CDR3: CASSLAPGQGVNYGYTF; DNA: TGCGCCAGCAGCTTGGCCCCGGGACAGGGGGTCAACTATGGCTACACCTTC
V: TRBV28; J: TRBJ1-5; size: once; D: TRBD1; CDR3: CASNDRGFYNQPQHF; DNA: TGTGCCAGCAATGACAGGGGGTTCTACAATCAGCCCCAGCATTTT
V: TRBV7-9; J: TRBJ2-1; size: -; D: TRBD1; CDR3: CASSSLGQVNEQFF; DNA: TGTGCCAGCAGCTCATTGGGACAGGTCAATGAGCAGTTCTTC